This T cell receptor beta chain is drawn from a study of cytomegalovirus exposure and HLA in healthy donors. Study in general: A prior analysis found roughly 110 million unique TCR beta sequences from about 179 million T cells. HLA-typed donors were the source of roughly 85 million unique TCRs held in an early data release. Study-wide results and caveats: Fewer than 200 TCR beta chains were listed as cytomegalovirus-associated.

Primers included in the PCR were 60 Vbeta and 13 Jbeta primers. The method was immunoSEQ multiplex PCR; TCRdb's version includes in-frame clones alone and lacks a portion of them. The data contain 80,000 to 95,000 clones, roughly 79% of them singletons. Among the donors, all were healthy bone marrow donors. With 4 bases clipped from V and 5 bases from J, the junction kept 6 bases outside the gene matches. CDR1 is SGDLS, CDR2 YYNGEE, per germline. The CDR3 consists of 15 residues. As for this clone: What it binds is unknown.

The rearrangement links TRBV9 to TRBJ2-1, with 10 bases aligning to TRBD1. The sample taken for sequencing was PBMCs. The receptor's source is a woman in her thirties in good health and CMV-seronegative. Here the CDR3 reads CASSLSGTGDNEQFF. The DNA for the CDR3 is TGTGCCAGCAGCCTATCCGGGACAGGGGACAATGAGCAGTTCTTC.